These 3 T cell receptor beta chains were all obtained from the same sample, sequenced in a study of spatial heterogeneity in lung cancer. Findings and caveats of the study: The study found that expanded intratumoral alpha and beta TCR counts tracked tumor mutation counts.

These TCRs are of unknown antigen specificity. TCRdb re-analysed the 5' RACE reads in MiXCR, keeping a single row per CDR3 protein. The sample holds about 13,000 distinct CDR3 sequences; roughly 5.5% are singletons and the top ten take 20% to 25%. Time point given: sample taken at primary tumor resection. Here the sequenced sample was lung tumor tissue, taken at surgery. The receptors stem from a male donor with early-stage non-small cell lung cancer.

In its sample, this clonotype was seen many times. A library prepared for alpha chains yielded this beta chain as an off-target read; its size is of little meaning. V gene TRBV7-2 combines with J gene TRBJ2-2; D possibly uses TRBD1 or TRBD2 (5 bases each). Germline V gene sequence: CDR1 SGHTA, CDR2 FQGNSA. CDR3 length equals 15 residues. V shed 2 bases and J shed 3 bases, with 10 bases lying between them. The CDR3, as DNA: TGTGCCAGCAGCTTACGCCGGGGCGACACCGGGGAGCTGTTTTTT. This encodes CASSLRRGDTGELFF.

This clonotype was found a few times. The library was built for alpha chains, so this beta chain is an off-target read and its size means little. V is TRBV7-2 and J is TRBJ2-3, with TRBD1 identical over 9 bases. CDR3 length: 14 residues. Germline CDR1 and CDR2: SGHTA and FQGNSA. Trimming cost V 3 bases and J 4 bases; bases outside gene matches: 2. The CDR3, as DNA: TGTGCCAGCAGCTTGGGACAGGGAGCAGATACGCAGTATTTT. Protein product: CASSLGQGADTQYF.

This clonotype appeared many times. This beta chain is a stray sequence in a library constructed for alpha chains; its clone size is not meaningful. The chain combines TRBV6-5 with TRBJ1-5; D is undetermined. Germline V lookup: CDR1 MNHEY, CDR2 SVGAGI. Trimming cost V 6 bases and J 7 bases, with 13 bases left between them. The CDR3 spans 13 residues. The CDR3 region is CASSPLVGQPQHF. CDR3 DNA sequence: TGTGCCAGCAGCCCACTGGTAGGCCAGCCCCAGCATTTT.